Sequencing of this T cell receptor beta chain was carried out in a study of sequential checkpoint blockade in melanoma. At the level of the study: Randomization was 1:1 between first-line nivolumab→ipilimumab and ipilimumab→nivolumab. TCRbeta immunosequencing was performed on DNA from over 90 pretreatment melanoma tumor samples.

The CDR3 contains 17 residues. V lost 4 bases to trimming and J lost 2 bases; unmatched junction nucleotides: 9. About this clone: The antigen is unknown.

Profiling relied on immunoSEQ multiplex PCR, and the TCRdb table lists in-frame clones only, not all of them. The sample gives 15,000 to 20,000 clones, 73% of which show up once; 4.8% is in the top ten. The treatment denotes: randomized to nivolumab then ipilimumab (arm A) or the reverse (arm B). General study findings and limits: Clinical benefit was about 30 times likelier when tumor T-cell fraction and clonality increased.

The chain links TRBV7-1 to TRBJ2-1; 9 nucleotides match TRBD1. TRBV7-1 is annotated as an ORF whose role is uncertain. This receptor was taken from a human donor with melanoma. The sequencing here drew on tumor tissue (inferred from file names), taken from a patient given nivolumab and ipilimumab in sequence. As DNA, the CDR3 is TGTGCCAGCAGCTTAGTATCAGGGACAGGGCCCTACAATGAGCAGTTCTTC. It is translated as CASSLVSGTGPYNEQFF.